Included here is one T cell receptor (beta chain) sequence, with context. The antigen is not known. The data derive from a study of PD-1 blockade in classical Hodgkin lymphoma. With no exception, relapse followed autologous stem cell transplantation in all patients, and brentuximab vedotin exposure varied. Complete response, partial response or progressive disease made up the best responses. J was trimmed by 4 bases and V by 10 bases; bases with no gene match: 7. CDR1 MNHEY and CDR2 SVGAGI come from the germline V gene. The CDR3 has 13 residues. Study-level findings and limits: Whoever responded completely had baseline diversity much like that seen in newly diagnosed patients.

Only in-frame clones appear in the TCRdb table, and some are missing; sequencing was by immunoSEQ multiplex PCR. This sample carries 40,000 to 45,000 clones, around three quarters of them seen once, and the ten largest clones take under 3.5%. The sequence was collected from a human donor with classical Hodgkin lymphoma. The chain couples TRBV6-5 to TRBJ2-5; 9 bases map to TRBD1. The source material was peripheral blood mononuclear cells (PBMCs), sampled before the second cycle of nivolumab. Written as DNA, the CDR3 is TGTGCCACCTACAGGGGGCCAGGAGAGACCCAGTACTTC. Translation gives CATYRGPGETQYF.